The 7 T cell receptor beta chains reported below all come from one sample, sequenced in a study of T cells in Graves' hyperthyroidism and ophthalmopathy. TCR beta CDR3 regions were amplified from RNA transcripts. An initial round of RT-PCR targeting the TCR CDR3 relied on the HTBI primer set. Using its own MiXCR run on the multiplex PCR reads, TCRdb lists one record per CDR3 protein. The repertoire holds roughly 400,000 distinct CDR3 sequences, with about 14% as singletons. The sample taken for sequencing was blood. All receptors derive from a man aged 45-65 years with Graves' ophthalmopathy.

This clonotype was recorded many times. The rearrangement links TRBV20-1 to TRBJ2-1; D call uncertain. Germline values: CDR1 DFQATT, CDR2 SNEGSKA (reference sequence). The CDR3 runs to 13 residues. V dropped 2 bases and J dropped 9 bases, with 14 bases sitting between them. The CDR3 region is CSARSTDAREQFF. The CDR3 DNA is TGCAGTGCTAGATCGACGGATGCTCGTGAGCAGTTCTTC.

The sample holds a few counts of this clonotype. The gene calls are TRBV24-1 and TRBJ2-1, with 10 nucleotides matching TRBD2. The CDR3 spans 14 residues. J lost 3 bases, V lost 6 bases, and 1 base had no gene match. CDR1 and CDR2 from the germline V gene are KGHDR and SFDVKD. In nucleotides, the CDR3 is TGTGCCACCAGTTGGACTAGCGGCTACAATGAGCAGTTCTTC. It yields the protein CATSWTSGYNEQFF.

This clonotype has a handful of counts. The rearrangement uses TRBV11-2 and TRBJ1-2; D is ambiguous. Trimming cost V 1 base and J 7 bases, with 13 bases left between them. CDR3 size: 14 residues. The germline gives CDR1 SGHAT, CDR2 FQNNGV. The DNA of the CDR3 is TGTGCCAGCAGCTTAGCGGAGGGTACCGGTGGCTACACCTTC. Its translation: CASSLAEGTGGYTF.

This clonotype was detected a few times. This chain uses TRBV5-1 with TRBJ2-2, with D perhaps matching TRBD2 (5 bases). This CDR3 is 16 amino acids long. V was cut by 0 bases and J by 1 base, with 10 bases left in between. Germline V CDR1 and CDR2: SGHRS, YFSETQ. The CDR3 spells CASSLAPGMNTGELFF. CDR3 DNA sequence: TGCGCCAGCAGCTTGGCCCCGGGGATGAACACCGGGGAGCTGTTTTTT.

The chain combines TRBV20-1 with TRBJ1-4; possibly TRBD1 for D (6 bases). V was clipped by 4 bases and J by 8 bases, with 17 bases between them. The CDR3 loop spans 14 amino acids. Looked up from germline, CDR1 is DFQATT and CDR2 is SNEGSKA (reference sequence). CDR3 DNA sequence: TGCAGTGCTAATTCGGCAGGGGTCGGGGAAAAACTGTTTTTT. Protein: CSANSAGVGEKLFF.

This clonotype was counted only a few times. This rearrangement joins TRBV20-1 to TRBJ2-3; TRBD2 matches 8 bases. Germline lookup yields CDR1 DFQATT and CDR2 SNEGSKA (reference sequence). The CDR3 has 15 residues. V shed 0 bases and J 4 bases; nucleotides not matched to a gene: 6. The DNA for the CDR3 is TGCAGTGCTAGAGATAAAGCGGGAGTCCCAGATACGCAGTATTTT. Protein: CSARDKAGVPDTQYF.

Regarding this clonotype: A clone one base away is much larger, so this may be a read error. Here the CDR3 DNA reads TGTGCCAGCAGCCGAACGACAGGGACTGTCTACACCTTC. Amino acids: CASSRTTGTVYTF. This sequence joins TRBV7-9 and TRBJ1-2, with 7 bases aligning to TRBD1. The CDR3 is made up of 13 amino acids. J was trimmed by 10 bases and V by 5 bases; bases with no gene match: 10. Germline V CDR1 and CDR2: SEHNR, FQNEAQ (reference sequence).